The sequence of this T cell receptor beta chain was determined in a study of graft-versus-host responses after intestinal transplantation. General observations from the study: Patients who carried graft-donor T cell macrochimerism also had high graft-versus-host to host-versus-graft clonal ratios in their allografts.

The count of this clone is one. Its antigen remains unknown. This CDR3 has 10 residues. CDR1 is SQVTM, CDR2 ANQGSEA, per germline. Trimming removed 3 bases from V and 8 bases from J, with 5 bases in between. The method was immunoSEQ multiplex PCR; TCRdb's version includes in-frame clones alone and lacks a portion of them. The sample includes fewer than 11,000 clones, about 91% of them seen just once. Sequenced material: PBMCs, taken roughly 64 days after transplant. V usage is TRBV29-1 and J usage is TRBJ2-1; D is unresolved. The receptor comes from a human patient who received an intestinal transplant, so some T cells may come from the graft donor. The CDR3 loop reads CSVDGDEQFF. The CDR3, as DNA: TGCAGCGTTGATGGGGATGAGCAGTTCTTC.